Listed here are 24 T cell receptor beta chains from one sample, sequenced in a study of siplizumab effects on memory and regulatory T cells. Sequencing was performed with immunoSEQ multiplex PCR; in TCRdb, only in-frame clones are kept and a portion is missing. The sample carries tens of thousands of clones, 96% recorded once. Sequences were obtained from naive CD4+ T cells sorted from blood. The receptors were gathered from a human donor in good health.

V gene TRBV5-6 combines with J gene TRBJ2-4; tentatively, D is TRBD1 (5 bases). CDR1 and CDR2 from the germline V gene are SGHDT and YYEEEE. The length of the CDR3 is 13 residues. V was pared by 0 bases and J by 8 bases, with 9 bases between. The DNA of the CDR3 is TGTGCCAGCAGCTTGGTTTCAGGGCACATTCAGTACTTC. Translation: CASSLVSGHIQYF.

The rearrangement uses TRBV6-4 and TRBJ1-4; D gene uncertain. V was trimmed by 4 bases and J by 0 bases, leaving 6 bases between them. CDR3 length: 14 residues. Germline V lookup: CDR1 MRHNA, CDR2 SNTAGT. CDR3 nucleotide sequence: TGTGCCAGCAGTGGGCCAACAACTAATGAAAAACTGTTTTTT. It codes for CASSGPTTNEKLFF.

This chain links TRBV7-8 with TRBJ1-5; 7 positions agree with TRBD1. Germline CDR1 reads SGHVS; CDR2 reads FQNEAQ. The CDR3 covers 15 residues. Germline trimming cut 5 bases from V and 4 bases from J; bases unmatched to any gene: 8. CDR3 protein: CASSQTTGWNQPQHF. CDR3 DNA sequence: TGTGCCAGCAGCCAAACGACAGGGTGGAATCAGCCCCAGCATTTT.

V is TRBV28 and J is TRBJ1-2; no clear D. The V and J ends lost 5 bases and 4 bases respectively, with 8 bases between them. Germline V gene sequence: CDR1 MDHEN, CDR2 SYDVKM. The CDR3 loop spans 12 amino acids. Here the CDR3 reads CASSPPVYGYTF. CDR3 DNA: TGTGCCAGCAGTCCACCGGTCTATGGCTACACCTTC.

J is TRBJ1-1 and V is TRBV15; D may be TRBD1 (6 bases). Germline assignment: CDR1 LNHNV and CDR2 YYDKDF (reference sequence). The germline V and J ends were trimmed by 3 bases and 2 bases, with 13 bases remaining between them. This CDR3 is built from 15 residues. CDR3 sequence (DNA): TGTGCCACCAGCAGTCTAGGGGGAGTTAACACTGAAGCTTTCTTT. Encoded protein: CATSSLGGVNTEAFF.

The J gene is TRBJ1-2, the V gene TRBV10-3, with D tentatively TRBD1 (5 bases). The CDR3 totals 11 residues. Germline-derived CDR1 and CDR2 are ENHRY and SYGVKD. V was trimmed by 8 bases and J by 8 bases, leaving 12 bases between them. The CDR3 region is CAIGGDDGYTF. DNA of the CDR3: TGTGCCATCGGAGGGGACGACGGCTACACCTTC.

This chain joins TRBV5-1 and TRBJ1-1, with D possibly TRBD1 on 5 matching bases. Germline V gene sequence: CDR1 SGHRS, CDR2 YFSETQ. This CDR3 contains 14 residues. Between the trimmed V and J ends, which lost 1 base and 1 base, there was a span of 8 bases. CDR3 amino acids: CASSLFDRNTEAFF. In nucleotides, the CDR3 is TGCGCCAGCAGCTTGTTCGACAGGAACACTGAAGCTTTCTTT.

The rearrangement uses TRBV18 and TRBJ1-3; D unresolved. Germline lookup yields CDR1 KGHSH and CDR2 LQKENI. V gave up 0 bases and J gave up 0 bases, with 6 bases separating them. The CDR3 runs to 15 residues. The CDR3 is CASSPPSVSGNTIYF. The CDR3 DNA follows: TGTGCCAGCTCACCACCGTCAGTCTCTGGAAACACCATATATTTT.

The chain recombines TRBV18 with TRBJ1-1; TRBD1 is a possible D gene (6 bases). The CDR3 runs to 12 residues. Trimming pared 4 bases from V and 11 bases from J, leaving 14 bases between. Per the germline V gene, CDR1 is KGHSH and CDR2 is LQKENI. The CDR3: CASSLLKGGAFF. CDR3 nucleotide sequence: TGTGCCAGCTCACTCCTAAAGGGGGGCGCTTTCTTT.

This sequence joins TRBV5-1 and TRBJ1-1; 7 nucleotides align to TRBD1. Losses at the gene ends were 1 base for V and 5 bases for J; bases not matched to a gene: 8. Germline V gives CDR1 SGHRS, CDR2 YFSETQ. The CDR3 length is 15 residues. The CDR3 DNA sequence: TGCGCCAGCAGCTTGTACCGACAGGGCGGGACTGAAGCTTTCTTT. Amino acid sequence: CASSLYRQGGTEAFF.

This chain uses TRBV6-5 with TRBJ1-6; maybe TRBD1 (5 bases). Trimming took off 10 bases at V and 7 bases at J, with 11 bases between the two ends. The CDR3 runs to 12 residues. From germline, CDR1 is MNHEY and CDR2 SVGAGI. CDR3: CATRGPNSPLHF. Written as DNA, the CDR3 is TGTGCCACGAGGGGTCCAAATTCACCCCTCCACTTT.

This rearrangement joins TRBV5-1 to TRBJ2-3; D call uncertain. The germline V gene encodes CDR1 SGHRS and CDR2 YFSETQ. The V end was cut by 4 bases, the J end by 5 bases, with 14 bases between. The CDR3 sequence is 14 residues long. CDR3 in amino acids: CASSERMDLDTQYF. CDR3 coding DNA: TGCGCCAGCAGCGAAAGGATGGACCTAGATACGCAGTATTTT.

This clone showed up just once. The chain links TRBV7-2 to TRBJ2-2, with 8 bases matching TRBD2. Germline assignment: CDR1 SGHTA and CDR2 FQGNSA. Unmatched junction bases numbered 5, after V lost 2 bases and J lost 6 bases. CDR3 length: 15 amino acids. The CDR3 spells CASSLRGLDSGELFF. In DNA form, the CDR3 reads TGTGCCAGCAGCTTACGGGGACTAGATTCCGGGGAGCTGTTTTTT.

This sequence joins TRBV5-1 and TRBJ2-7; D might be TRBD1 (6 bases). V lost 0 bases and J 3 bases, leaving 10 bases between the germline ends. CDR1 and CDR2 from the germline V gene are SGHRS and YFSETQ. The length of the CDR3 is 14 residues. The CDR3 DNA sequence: TGCGCCAGCAGCTTGGACAGGGACCGCTACGAGCAGTACTTC. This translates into CASSLDRDRYEQYF.

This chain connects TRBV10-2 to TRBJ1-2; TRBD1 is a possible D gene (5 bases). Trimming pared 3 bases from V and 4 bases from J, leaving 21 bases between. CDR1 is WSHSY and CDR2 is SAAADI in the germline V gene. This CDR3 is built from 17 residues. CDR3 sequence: CASSDSGGIGLPYGYTF. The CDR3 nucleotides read TGCGCCAGCAGTGACAGCGGGGGGATAGGGCTTCCCTATGGCTACACCTTC.

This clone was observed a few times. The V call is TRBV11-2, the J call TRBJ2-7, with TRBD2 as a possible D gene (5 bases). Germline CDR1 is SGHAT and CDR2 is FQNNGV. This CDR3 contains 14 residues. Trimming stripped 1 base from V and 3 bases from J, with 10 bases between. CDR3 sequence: CASSLAPGSYEQYF. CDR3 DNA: TGTGCCAGCAGCTTAGCACCGGGGAGCTACGAGCAGTACTTC.

The CDR3 coding sequence is TGCGCCAGCTCCTCAGGGGGCTCGGCCGGGGAGCTGTTTTTT. The encoded protein is CASSSGGSAGELFF. The chain carries TRBV5-1 and TRBJ2-2, with 8 bases lining up with TRBD1. Per the germline V gene, CDR1 is SGHRS and CDR2 is YFSETQ. The CDR3 has 14 amino acids. With 7 bases clipped from V and 6 bases from J, the junction kept 8 bases outside the gene matches. Full variable domain (outside the CDR3, taken from reference TRBV5-1 and TRBJ2-2): KAGVTQTPRYLIKTRGQQVTLSCSPISGHRSVSWYQQTPGQGLQFLFEYFSETQRNKGNFPGRFSGRQFSNSRSEMNVSTLELGDSALYLCASSSGGSAGELFFGEGSRLTVL.

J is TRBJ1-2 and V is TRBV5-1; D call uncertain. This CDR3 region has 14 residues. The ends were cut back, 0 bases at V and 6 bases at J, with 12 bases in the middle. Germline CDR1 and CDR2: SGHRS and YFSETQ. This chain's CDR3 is CASSLAELVDGYTF. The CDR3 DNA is TGCGCCAGCAGCTTGGCCGAGCTGGTCGATGGCTACACCTTC.

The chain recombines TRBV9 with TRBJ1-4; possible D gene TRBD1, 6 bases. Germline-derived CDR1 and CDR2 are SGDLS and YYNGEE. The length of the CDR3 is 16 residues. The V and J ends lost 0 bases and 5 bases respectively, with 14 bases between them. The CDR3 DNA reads TGTGCCAGCAGCGTAGAGACCTTAAGGGGGAATGAAAAACTGTTTTTT. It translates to CASSVETLRGNEKLFF. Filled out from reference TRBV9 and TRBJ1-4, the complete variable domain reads DSGVTQTPKHLITATGQRVTLRCSPRSGDLSVYWYQQSLDQGLQFLIQYYNGEERAKGNILERFSAQQFPDLHSELNLSSLELGDSALYFCASSVETLRGNEKLFFGSGTQLSVL.

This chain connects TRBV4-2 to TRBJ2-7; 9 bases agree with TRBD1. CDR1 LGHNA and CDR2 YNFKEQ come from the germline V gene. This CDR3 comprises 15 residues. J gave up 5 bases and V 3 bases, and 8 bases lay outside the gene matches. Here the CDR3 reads CASSHVGQGWNEQYF. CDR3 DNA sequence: TGTGCCAGCAGCCACGTGGGACAGGGATGGAACGAGCAGTACTTC.

CDR3 residues: CASSNGGYGYTF. CDR3 sequence (DNA): TGTGCCAGCAGTAACGGGGGATATGGCTACACCTTC. The chain is built from TRBV6-1 and TRBJ1-2, with D maybe TRBD1 (5 bases). V was trimmed by 5 bases and J by 5 bases, leaving 9 bases between them. Germline V CDR1 and CDR2: MNHNS, SASEGT. The length of the CDR3 is 12 residues.

CDR3: CASRVSTPSTDTQYF. DNA of the CDR3: TGTGCCAGCAGGGTTTCTACGCCCAGCACAGATACGCAGTATTTT. This chain joins TRBV6-1 and TRBJ2-3; D unresolved. Germline assignment: CDR1 MNHNS and CDR2 SASEGT. The CDR3 contains 15 residues. Trimming removed 6 bases from V and 0 bases from J, with 13 bases in between.

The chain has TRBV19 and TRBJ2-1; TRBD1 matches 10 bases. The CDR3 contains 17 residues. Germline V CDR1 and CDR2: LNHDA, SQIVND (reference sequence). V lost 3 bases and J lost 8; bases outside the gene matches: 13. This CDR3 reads CASSMGRQGASFDEQFF. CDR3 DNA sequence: TGTGCCAGTAGTATGGGACGACAGGGGGCTTCTTTCGATGAGCAGTTCTTC.

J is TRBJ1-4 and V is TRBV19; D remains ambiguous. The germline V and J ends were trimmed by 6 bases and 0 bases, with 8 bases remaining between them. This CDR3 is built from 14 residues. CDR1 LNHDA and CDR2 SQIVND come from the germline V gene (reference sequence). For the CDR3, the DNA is TGTGCCAGTAGGAACAGTCCAACTAATGAAAAACTGTTTTTT. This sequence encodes CASRNSPTNEKLFF.